The next 6 T cell receptor beta chains were all read from a single sample in a study of blood T cell repertoires in COVID-19. Method: immunoSEQ multiplex PCR; TCRdb's copy keeps in-frame clones and lacks some. The data contain 200,000 to 300,000 clones, 80% to 90% of them singletons. Sequenced sample: peripheral blood. The receptors shown here come from a woman aged 40-49 years with acute or convalescent COVID-19.

The chain is built from TRBV7-9 and TRBJ1-2; tentative D call: TRBD1 (6 bases). CDR3 length: 12 residues. V lost 5 bases and J lost 8, with 12 bases in between. Germline CDR1 SEHNR, CDR2 FQNEAQ (reference sequence). The CDR3 loop reads CASSQDRLGYTF. In nucleotides, the CDR3 is TGTGCCAGCAGCCAAGACAGGTTGGGCTACACCTTC.

This chain links TRBV10-3 with TRBJ1-3, with D possibly matching TRBD1 (6 bases). This CDR3 is built from 16 residues. V dropped 2 bases and J dropped 0 bases, with 11 bases sitting between them. The germline V gene encodes CDR1 ENHRY and CDR2 SYGVKD. CDR3 bases: TGTGCCATCAGTGAGAACAGGGTAGGCTCTGGAAACACCATATATTTT. Protein product: CAISENRVGSGNTIYF.

V and J are TRBV5-4 and TRBJ2-5; the D gene is possibly TRBD1 (5 bases). The CDR3 spans 13 residues. Per germline, CDR1 SGHNT and CDR2 YYREEE (reference sequence). Between the trimmed V and J ends, which lost 2 bases and 2 bases, there was a span of 7 bases. CDR3: CASSFDRQETQYF. Here the CDR3 DNA reads TGTGCCAGCAGCTTTGACAGACAAGAGACCCAGTACTTC.

The chain uses TRBV2 and TRBJ2-7, with 10 bases that match TRBD1. The CDR3 totals 15 residues. Germline V lookup: CDR1 SNHLY, CDR2 FYNNEI. J lost 5 bases, V lost 6 bases, and 10 bases had no gene match. In DNA, the CDR3 is TGTGCCAGCAGACCGGGACAGGGGAAATGCGACGAGCAGTACGTC. Protein sequence: CASRPGQGKCDEQYV.

The CDR3 region is CASGQDLRDTQYF. CDR3 DNA sequence: TGTGCCAGTGGACAGGACCTCAGAGATACGCAGTATTTT. The V gene is TRBV12-3 or TRBV12-4, the J gene TRBJ2-3; 7 nucleotides align to TRBD1. V shed 9 bases, J shed 5 bases, and the junction held 8 bases outside the gene matches. The CDR3 is 13 residues long.

The chain is built from TRBV12-5 and TRBJ1-6, with 8 bases matching TRBD1. CDR1 and CDR2 from the germline V gene are LGHNT and FRNRAP. V gave up 3 bases and J gave up 11 bases; unmatched junction bases: 6. The CDR3 has 14 residues. CDR3 nucleotide sequence: TGTGCTAGTGGTTTAGGGGGACAGGAGGCACCCCTCCACTTT. Protein sequence: CASGLGGQEAPLHF.